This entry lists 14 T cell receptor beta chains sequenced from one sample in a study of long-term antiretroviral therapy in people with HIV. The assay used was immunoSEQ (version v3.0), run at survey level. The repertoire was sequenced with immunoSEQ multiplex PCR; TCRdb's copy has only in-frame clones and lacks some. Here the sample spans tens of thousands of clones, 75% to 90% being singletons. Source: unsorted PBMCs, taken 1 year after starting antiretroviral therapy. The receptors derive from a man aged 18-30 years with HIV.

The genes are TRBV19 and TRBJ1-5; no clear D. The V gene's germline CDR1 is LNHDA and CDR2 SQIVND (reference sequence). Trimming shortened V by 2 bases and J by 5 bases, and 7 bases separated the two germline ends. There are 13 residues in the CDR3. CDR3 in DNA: TGTGCCAGTAGTATAACCCTTCATCAGCCCCAGCATTTT. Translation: CASSITLHQPQHF.

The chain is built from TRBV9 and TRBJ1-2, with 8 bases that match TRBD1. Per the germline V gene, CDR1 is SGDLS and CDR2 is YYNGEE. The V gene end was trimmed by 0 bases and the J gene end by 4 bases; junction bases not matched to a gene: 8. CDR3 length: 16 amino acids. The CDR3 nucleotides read TGTGCCAGCAGCGTAGGGACAGGGTTTCAGAGCTATGGCTACACCTTC. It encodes CASSVGTGFQSYGYTF.

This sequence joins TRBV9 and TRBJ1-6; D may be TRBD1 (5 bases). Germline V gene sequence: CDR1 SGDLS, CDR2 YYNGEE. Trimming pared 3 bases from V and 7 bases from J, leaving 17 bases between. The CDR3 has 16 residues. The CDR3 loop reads CASSGVTGRRNSPLHF. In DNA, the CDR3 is TGTGCCAGCAGCGGCGTTACGGGACGACGCAATTCACCCCTCCACTTT. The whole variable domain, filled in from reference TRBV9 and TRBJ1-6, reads DSGVTQTPKHLITATGQRVTLRCSPRSGDLSVYWYQQSLDQGLQFLIQYYNGEERAKGNILERFSAQQFPDLHSELNLSSLELGDSALYFCASSGVTGRRNSPLHFGNGTRLTVT.

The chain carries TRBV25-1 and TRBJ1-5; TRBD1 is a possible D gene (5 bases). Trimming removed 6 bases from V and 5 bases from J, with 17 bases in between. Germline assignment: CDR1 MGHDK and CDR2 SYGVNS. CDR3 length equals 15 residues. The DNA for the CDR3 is TGTGCCAGCAGCCCTTCCGGGGCTGGATATCAGCCCCAGCATTTT. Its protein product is CASSPSGAGYQPQHF.

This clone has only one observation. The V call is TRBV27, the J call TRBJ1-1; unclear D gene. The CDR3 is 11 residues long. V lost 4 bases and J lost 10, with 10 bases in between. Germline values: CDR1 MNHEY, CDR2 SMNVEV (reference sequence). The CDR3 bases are TGTGCCAGCAGTTCCCCGGGTGGAGCTTTCTTT. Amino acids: CASSSPGGAFF.

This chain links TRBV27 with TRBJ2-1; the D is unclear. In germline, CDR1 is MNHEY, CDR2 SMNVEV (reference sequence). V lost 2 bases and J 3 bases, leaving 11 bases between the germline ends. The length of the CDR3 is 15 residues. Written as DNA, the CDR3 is TGTGCCAGCAGTTTAGACCGCCGCGGCTACAATGAGCAGTTCTTC. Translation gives CASSLDRRGYNEQFF.

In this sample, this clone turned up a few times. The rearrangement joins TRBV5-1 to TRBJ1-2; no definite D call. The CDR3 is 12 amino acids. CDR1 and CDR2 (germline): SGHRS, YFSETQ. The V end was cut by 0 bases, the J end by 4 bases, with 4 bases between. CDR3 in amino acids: CASSLGIYGYTF. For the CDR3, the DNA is TGCGCCAGCAGCTTGGGAATCTATGGCTACACCTTC.

This chain's CDR3 is CASSIGAGLNTEAFF. In nucleotides, the CDR3 is TGTGCCAGTAGTATAGGGGCGGGCCTGAACACTGAAGCTTTCTTT. The rearrangement joins TRBV19 to TRBJ1-1, with D hard to call. Trimming shortened V by 1 base and J by 0 bases, and 9 bases separated the two germline ends. The CDR3 has 15 amino acids. Germline V gives CDR1 LNHDA, CDR2 SQIVND (reference sequence).

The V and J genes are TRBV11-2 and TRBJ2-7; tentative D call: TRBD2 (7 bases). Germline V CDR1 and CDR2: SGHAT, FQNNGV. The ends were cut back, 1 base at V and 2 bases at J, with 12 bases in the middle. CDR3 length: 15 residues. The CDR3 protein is CASSLGGGPTYEQYF. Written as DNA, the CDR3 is TGTGCCAGCAGCTTAGGGGGGGGGCCCACCTACGAGCAGTACTTC.

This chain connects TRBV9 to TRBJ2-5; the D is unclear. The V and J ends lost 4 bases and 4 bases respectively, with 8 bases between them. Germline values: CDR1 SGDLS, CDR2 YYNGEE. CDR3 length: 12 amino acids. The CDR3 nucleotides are TGTGCCAGCAGCCTGAGAGGAGAGACCCAGTACTTC. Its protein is CASSLRGETQYF. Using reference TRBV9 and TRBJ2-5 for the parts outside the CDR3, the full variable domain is DSGVTQTPKHLITATGQRVTLRCSPRSGDLSVYWYQQSLDQGLQFLIQYYNGEERAKGNILERFSAQQFPDLHSELNLSSLELGDSALYFCASSLRGETQYFGPGTRLLVL.

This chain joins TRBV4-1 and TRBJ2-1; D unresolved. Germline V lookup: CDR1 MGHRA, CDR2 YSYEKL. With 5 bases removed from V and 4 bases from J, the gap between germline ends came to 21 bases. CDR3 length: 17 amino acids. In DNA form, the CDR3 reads TGCGCCAGCAGCGATTATCTACCTCACCCTCGGTACAATGAGCAGTTCTTC. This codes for CASSDYLPHPRYNEQFF.

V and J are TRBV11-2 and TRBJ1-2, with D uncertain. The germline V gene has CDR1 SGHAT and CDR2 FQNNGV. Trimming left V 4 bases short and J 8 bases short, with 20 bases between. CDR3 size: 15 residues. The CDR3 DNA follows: TGTGCCAGCAGCTCCCGAGGCGGGTCCTCTGAAGGCTACACCTTC. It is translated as CASSSRGGSSEGYTF.

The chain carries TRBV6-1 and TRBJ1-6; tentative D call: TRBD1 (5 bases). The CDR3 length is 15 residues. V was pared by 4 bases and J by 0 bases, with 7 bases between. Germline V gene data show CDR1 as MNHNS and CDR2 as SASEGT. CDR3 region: CASSGGSSYNSPLHF. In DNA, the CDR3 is TGTGCCAGCAGTGGGGGGAGCTCCTATAATTCACCCCTCCACTTT.

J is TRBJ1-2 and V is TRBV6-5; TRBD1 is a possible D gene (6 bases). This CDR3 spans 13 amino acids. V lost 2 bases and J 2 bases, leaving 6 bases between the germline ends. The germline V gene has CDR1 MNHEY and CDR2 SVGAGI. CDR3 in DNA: TGTGCCAGCAGTTACGACAGGAACTATGGCTACACCTTC. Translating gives CASSYDRNYGYTF.